Listed below are T cell receptor beta chains from one sample, sequenced in a study of T cells of healthy individuals. A single record per CDR3 protein comes from TCRdb applying MiXCR to the 5' RACE reads. The repertoire consists of tens of thousands of distinct CDR3 sequences, with 14% to 15% occurring once and the leading ten covering about 15%. The source of these receptors is a human donor in good health. The CDR3 runs from the conserved cysteine through the conserved F or W. Fields, in order: CDR3 protein, CDR3 DNA, V gene, clone size, D gene, J gene. D genes are given only for firm matches. Only some rows state a clone size, as once, few, many or a class for expanded clones.

CASSQDLRRLTDTQYF	TGTGCCAGCAGCCAAGACCTCAGGCGCCTCACAGATACGCAGTATTTT	TRBV14	.	.	TRBJ2-3
CASSDKHSGANVLTF	TGTGCCAGCAGTGACAAGCACTCTGGGGCCAACGTCCTGACTTTC	TRBV6-4	many	.	TRBJ2-6
CASDRDRGNEAFF	TGTGCCAGCGACCGGGACAGGGGGAATGAAGCTTTCTTT	TRBV5-5	few	TRBD1	TRBJ1-1
CSVGTGFLGLDEQYF	TGCAGCGTTGGGACAGGGTTCCTAGGACTCGACGAGCAGTACTTC	TRBV29-1	many	TRBD1	TRBJ2-7
CASSKGNSYEQYF	TGTGCCAGCAGCAAGGGGAACTCCTACGAGCAGTACTTC	TRBV14	.	.	TRBJ2-7
CASSMGQGATEAFF	TGTGCCAGCAGCATGGGACAGGGTGCCACTGAAGCTTTCTTT	TRBV5-6	many	TRBD1	TRBJ1-1
CASSGTSRTGELFF	TGCGCCAGCAGCGGGACTAGCCGCACCGGGGAGCTGTTTTTT	TRBV10-2	many	TRBD2	TRBJ2-2
CASSLGVPPDTQYF	TGTGCCAGCAGCTTAGGAGTCCCTCCAGATACGCAGTATTTT	TRBV7-3	few	.	TRBJ2-3
CASSSYNQPQHF	TGTGCCAGCAGCTCGTACAATCAGCCCCAGCATTTT	TRBV7-2	few	.	TRBJ1-5
CASSFWREEVREQYF	TGTGCCAGCAGCTTTTGGCGGGAAGAGGTGAGGGAGCAGTACTTC	TRBV7-6	few	.	TRBJ2-7
CASSPQGLRTEAFF	TGTGCCAGCAGTCCCCAGGGGTTGCGAACTGAAGCTTTCTTT	TRBV28	.	.	TRBJ1-1
CSVDPGDSGYTF	TGCAGCGTTGATCCGGGGGATTCTGGCTACACCTTC	TRBV29-1	many	.	TRBJ1-2
CSVEDGGFRAYGYTF	TGCAGCGTTGAAGATGGGGGGTTCCGGGCCTATGGCTACACCTTC	TRBV29-1	many	.	TRBJ1-2
CASSEASGLPQHF	TGTGCCAGCAGTGAAGCGTCGGGCTTACCCCAGCATTTT	TRBV2	many	.	TRBJ1-5
CASSFRAGGHTEAFF	TGTGCCAGCAGCTTTAGGGCAGGGGGCCACACTGAAGCTTTCTTT	TRBV5-8	many	TRBD1	TRBJ1-1
CASSLGTGGYEQYF	TGCGCCAGCAGCTTGGGGACAGGGGGCTACGAGCAGTACTTC	TRBV5-1	few	TRBD1	TRBJ2-7
CSASEDRGLSPLHF	TGCAGTGCTAGCGAGGACAGGGGTTTGTCACCCCTCCACTTT	TRBV20-1	many	TRBD1	TRBJ1-6
CAIRGGGSNEQFF	TGTGCCATCAGGGGAGGTGGGTCCAATGAGCAGTTCTTC	TRBV10-3	many	.	TRBJ2-1
CSAATVGGVGTGELFF	TGCAGCGCCGCTACCGTCGGAGGGGTGGGCACCGGGGAGCTGTTTTTT	TRBV29-1	.	.	TRBJ2-2
CAWTPTELGLGTEAFF	TGTGCCTGGACCCCGACAGAATTAGGTCTCGGCACTGAAGCTTTCTTT	TRBV30	few	.	TRBJ1-1
CASSSRGLSGGNTIYF	TGTGCCAGCAGCTCCCGGGGATTATCGGGTGGAAACACCATATATTTT	TRBV7-9	few	.	TRBJ1-3
CASSGEGAKNIQYF	TGCGCCAGCAGCGGCGAAGGTGCCAAAAACATTCAGTACTTC	TRBV5-1	.	.	TRBJ2-4
CASSIGGAVGYEQYF	TGCGCCAGCAGCATCGGAGGGGCTGTCGGCTACGAGCAGTACTTC	TRBV5-1	.	.	TRBJ2-7
CASSKVYENEQFF	TGTGCCAGCAGCAAAGTTTACGAAAATGAGCAGTTCTTC	TRBV21-1	few	.	TRBJ2-1
CASSFSRSTDTQYF	TGTGCCAGCAGCTTCTCCAGGTCCACAGATACGCAGTATTTT	TRBV7-2	.	.	TRBJ2-3
CASSTGGYGYTF	TGTGCCAGCAGTACAGGGGGCTATGGCTACACCTTC	TRBV27	.	TRBD1	TRBJ1-2